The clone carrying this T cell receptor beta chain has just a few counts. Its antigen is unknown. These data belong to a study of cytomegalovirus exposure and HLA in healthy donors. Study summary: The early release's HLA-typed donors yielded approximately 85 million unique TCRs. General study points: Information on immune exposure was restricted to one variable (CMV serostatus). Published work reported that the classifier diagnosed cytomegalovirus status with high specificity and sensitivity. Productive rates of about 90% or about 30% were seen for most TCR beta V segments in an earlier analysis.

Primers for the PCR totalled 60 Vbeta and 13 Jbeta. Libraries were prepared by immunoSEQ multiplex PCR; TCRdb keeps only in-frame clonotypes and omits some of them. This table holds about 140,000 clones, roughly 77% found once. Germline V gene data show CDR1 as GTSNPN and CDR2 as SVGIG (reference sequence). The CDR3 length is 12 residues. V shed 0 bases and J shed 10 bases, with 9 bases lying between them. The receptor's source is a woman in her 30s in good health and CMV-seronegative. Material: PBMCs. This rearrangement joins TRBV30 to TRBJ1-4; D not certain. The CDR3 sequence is CAWSVSGGKLFF. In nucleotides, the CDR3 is TGTGCCTGGAGTGTCTCGGGTGGAAAACTGTTTTTT.